The sequence of this T cell receptor beta chain was determined in a study of T cell repertoires in cytomegalovirus infection. The wider study: Through public TCR beta signatures, both CMV infection and matching HLA type were indicated.

Each CDR3 protein is one row after TCRdb ran MiXCR on the reads. The repertoire holds about 250,000 distinct CDR3 sequences, with over 15% as singletons. Overall study findings and caveats: In two of eight donors, the top clonotype was HLA-C-restricted CMV-specific.

About this clonotype itself: Its antigen is not identified.

The ends lost 1 base at V and 7 bases at J; junction bases unmatched: 7. Germline V gene sequence: CDR1 SQVTM, CDR2 ANQGSEA. The CDR3 has 15 residues. This rearrangement joins TRBV29-1 to TRBJ1-4; TRBD1 matches 9 bases. This sequence originates from a human donor in good health (CMV status not recorded). Some clones in this sample may be carry-over from other donors' samples. Sequencing was performed on CD8+ T cells from PBMCs. The CDR3 nucleotides read TGCAGCGTTGAAGGGGCCGCGACAGGGGGTGAAAAACTGTTTTTT. Residues: CSVEGAATGGEKLFF.